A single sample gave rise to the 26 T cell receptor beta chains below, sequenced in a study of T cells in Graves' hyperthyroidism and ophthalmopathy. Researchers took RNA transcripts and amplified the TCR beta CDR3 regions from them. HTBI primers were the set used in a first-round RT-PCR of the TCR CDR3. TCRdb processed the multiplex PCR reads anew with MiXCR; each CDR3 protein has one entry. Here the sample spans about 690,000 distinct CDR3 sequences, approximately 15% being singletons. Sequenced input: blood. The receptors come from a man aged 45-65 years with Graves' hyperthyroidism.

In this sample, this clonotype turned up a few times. The CDR3 DNA follows: TGTGCCATCAGTGTTGGCGGGAGAGAGACAGATACGCAGTATTTT. This translates into CAISVGGRETDTQYF. The rearrangement uses TRBV10-3 and TRBJ2-3; 7 nucleotides agree with TRBD2. This CDR3 region has 15 residues. In germline, CDR1 is ENHRY, CDR2 SYGVKD. V gave up 4 bases and J gave up 3 bases; unmatched junction bases: 7.

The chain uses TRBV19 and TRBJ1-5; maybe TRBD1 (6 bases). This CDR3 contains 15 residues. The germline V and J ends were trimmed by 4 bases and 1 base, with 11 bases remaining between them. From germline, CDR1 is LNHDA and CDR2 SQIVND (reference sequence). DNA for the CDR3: TGTGCCAGTAGTAAACAGGGTAGAAGCAATCAGCCCCAGCATTTT. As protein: CASSKQGRSNQPQHF.

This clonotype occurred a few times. CDR3 amino acids: CASRSGGSAYEQYF. The CDR3 coding sequence is TGCGCCAGTCGTTCTGGCGGGAGTGCGTACGAGCAGTACTTC. V is TRBV5-1 and J is TRBJ2-7, with 7 nucleotides matching TRBD2. Trimming removed 8 bases from V and 4 bases from J; junction bases left unmatched: 12. The germline V gene encodes CDR1 SGHRS and CDR2 YFSETQ. The CDR3 contains 14 residues.

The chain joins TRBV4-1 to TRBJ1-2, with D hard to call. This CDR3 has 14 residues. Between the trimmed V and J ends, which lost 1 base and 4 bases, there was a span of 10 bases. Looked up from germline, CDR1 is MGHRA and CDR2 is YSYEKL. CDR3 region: CASSQVLGGYGYTF. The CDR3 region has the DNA TGCGCCAGCAGCCAAGTTCTGGGTGGCTATGGCTACACCTTC.

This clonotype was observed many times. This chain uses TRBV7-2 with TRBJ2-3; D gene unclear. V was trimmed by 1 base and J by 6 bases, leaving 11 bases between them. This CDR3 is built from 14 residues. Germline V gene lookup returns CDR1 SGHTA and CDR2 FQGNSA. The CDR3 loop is CASSLDLGSDTQYF. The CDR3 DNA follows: TGTGCCAGCAGCTTAGACCTGGGGTCCGATACGCAGTATTTT.

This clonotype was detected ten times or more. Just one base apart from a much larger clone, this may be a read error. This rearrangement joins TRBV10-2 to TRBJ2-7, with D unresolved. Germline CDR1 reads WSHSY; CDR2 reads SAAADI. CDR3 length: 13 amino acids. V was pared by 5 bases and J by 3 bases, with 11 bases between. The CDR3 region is CASSRGRYYEQYF. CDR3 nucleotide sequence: TGCGCCAGCAGTCGTGGCAGATACTACGAGCAGTACTTC.

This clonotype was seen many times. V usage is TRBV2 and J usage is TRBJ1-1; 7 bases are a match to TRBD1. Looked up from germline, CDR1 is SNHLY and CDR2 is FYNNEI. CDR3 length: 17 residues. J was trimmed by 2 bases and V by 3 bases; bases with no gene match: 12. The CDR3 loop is CASSEYGRGGLNTEAFF. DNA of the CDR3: TGTGCCAGCAGTGAGTACGGCAGGGGGGGGTTAAACACTGAAGCTTTCTTT.

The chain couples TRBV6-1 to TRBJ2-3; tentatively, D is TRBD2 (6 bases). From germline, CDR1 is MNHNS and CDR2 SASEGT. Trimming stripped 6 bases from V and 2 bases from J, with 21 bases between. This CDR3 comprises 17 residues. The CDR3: CASRWTSDGSFTDTQYF. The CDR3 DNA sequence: TGTGCCAGCAGATGGACCTCGGACGGGAGCTTCACAGATACGCAGTATTTT.

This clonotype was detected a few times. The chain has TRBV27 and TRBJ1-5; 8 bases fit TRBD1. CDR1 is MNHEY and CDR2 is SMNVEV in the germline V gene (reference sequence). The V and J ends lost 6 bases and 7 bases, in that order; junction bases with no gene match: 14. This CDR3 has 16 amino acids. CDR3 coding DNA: TGTGCCAGCAGCCCCCATTCTTGGACAGGGTACCAGCCCCAGCATTTT. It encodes CASSPHSWTGYQPQHF.

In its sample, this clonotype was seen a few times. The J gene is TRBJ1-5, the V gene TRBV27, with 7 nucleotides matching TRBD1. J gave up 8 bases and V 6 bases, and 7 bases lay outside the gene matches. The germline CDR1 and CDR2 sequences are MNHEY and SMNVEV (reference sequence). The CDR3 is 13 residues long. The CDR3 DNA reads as TGTGCCAGCAGGCGGGACAGTACCGAGCCCCAGCATTTT. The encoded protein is CASRRDSTEPQHF.

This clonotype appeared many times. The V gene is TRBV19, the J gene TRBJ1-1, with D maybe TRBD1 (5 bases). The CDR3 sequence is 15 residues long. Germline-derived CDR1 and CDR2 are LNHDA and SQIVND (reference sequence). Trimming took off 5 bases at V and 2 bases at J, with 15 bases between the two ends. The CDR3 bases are TGTGCCAGTAGTGGGGACGCGGGCCTAAACACTGAAGCTTTCTTT. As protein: CASSGDAGLNTEAFF.

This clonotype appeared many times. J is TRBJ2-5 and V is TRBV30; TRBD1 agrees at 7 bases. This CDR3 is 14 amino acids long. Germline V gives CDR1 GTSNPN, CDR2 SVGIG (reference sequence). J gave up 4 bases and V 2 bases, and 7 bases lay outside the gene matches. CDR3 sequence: CAWSQTGAVETQYF. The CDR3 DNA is TGTGCCTGGAGTCAAACAGGGGCCGTAGAGACCCAGTACTTC.

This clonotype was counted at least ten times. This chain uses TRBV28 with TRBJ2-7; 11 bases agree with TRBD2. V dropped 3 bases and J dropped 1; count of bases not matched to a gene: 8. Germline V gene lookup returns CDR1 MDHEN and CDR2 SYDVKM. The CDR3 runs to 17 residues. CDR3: CASSFASGRPSSYEQYF. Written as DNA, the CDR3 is TGTGCCAGCAGTTTTGCTAGCGGGAGGCCCTCGTCCTACGAGCAGTACTTC. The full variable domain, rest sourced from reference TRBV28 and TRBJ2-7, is DVKVTQSSRYLVKRTGEKVFLECVQDMDHENMFWYRQDPGLGLRLIYFSYDVKMKEKGDIPEGYSVSREKKERFSLILESASTNQTSMYLCASSFASGRPSSYEQYFGPGTRLTVT.

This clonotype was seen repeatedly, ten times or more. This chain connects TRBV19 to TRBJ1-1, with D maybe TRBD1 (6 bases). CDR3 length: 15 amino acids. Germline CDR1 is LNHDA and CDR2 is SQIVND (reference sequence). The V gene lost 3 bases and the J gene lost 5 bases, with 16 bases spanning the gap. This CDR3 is CASSIRAGAGTEAFF. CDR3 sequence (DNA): TGTGCCAGTAGTATTCGCGCGGGGGCCGGGACTGAAGCTTTCTTT.

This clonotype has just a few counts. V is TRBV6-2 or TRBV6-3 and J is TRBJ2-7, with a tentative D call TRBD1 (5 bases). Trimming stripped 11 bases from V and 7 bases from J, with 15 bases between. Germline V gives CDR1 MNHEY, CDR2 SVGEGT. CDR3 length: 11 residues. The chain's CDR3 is CASGAPREQYF. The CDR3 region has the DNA TGTGCCTCTGGGGCCCCTCGGGAGCAGTACTTC.

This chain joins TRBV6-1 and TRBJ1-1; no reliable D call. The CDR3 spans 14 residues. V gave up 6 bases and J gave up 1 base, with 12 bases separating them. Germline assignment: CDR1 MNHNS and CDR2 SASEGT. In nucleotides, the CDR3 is TGTGCCAGCAGCTCTTCGGGGAAGAACACTGAAGCTTTCTTT. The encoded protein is CASSSSGKNTEAFF.

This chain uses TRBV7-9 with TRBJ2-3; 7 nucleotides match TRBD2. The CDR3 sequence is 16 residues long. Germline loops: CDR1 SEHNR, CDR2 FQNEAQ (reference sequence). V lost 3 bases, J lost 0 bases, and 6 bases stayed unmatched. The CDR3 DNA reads TGTGCCAGCAGCTTCGAGTCTAGCGGTAGCACAGATACGCAGTATTTT. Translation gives CASSFESSGSTDTQYF.

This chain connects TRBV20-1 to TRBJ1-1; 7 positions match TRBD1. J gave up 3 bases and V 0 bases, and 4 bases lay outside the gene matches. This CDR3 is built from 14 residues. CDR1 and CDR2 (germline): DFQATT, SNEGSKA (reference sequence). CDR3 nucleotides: TGCAGTGCTAGAGATTCGACAGGGTACACTGAAGCTTTCTTT. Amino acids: CSARDSTGYTEAFF.

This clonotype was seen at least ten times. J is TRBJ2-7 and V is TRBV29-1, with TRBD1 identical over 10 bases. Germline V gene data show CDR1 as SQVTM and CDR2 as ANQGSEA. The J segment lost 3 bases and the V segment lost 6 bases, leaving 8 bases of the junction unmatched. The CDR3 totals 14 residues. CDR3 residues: CSVVGQGGVYEQYF. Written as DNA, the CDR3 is TGCAGCGTCGTAGGACAGGGGGGAGTCTACGAGCAGTACTTC.

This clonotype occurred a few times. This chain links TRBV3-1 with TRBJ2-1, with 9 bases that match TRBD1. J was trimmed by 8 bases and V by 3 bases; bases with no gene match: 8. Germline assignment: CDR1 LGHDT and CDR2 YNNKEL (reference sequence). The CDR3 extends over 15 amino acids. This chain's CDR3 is CASSQGTGIADEQFF. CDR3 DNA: TGTGCCAGCAGCCAGGGGACAGGGATAGCTGATGAGCAGTTCTTC.

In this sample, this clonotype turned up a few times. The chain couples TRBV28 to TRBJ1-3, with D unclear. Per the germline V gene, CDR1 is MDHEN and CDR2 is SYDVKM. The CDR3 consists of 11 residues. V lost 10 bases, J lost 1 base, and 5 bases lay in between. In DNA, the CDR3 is TGTGCCACCTTTTCTGGAAACACCATATATTTT. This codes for CATFSGNTIYF.

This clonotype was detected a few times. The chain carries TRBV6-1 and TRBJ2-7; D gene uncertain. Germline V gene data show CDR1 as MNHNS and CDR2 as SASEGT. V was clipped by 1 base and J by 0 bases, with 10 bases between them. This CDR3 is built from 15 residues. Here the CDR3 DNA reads TGTGCCAGCAGTGAAGGGCCGAGGAGCTCCTACGAGCAGTACTTC. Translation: CASSEGPRSSYEQYF.

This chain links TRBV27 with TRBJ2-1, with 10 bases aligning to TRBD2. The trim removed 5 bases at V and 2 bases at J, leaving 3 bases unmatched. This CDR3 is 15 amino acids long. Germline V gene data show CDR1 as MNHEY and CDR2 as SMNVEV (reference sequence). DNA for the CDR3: TGTGCCAGCAGTGATAGCGGGAGGCCCTACAATGAGCAGTTCTTC. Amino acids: CASSDSGRPYNEQFF.

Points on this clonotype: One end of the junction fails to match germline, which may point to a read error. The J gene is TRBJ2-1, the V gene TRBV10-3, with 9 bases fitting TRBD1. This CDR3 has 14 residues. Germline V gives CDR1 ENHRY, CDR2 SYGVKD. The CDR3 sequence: CAVRSGQGDNEQFF. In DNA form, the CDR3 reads TGTGCCGTCAGGTCGGGACAGGGAGACAATGAGCAGTTCTTC.

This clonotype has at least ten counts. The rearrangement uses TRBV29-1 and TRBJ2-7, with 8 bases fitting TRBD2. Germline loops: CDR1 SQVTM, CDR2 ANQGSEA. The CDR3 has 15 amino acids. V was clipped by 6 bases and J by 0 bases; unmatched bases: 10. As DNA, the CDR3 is TGCAGCGTCGTGGGGGTGAGCGGGAGCTCCTACGAGCAGTACTTC. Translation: CSVVGVSGSSYEQYF.

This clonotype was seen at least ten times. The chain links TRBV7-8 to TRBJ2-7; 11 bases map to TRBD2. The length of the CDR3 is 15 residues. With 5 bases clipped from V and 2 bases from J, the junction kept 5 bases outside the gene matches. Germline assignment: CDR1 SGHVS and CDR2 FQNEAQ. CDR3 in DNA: TGTGCCAGCAGCCAAACTAGCGGGGGTACCTACGAGCAGTACTTC. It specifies CASSQTSGGTYEQYF.